This is a list of T cell receptor beta chains from one sample in a study of shared clonotypes between healthy human individuals. The assay was immunoSEQ multiplex PCR, and TCRdb's table has in-frame clones only and misses some. The sample contains approximately 640,000 clones, about 92% of which appear only once. The sequenced sample consisted of memory CD8+ T cells from PBMCs. Receptors originate from a man aged 18 to 29 in good health. Some clones in this sample may be carry-over from other donors' samples. CDR3s leave out the opening cysteine and the closing phenylalanine or tryptophan. Fields, in order: V gene, CDR3 protein.

TRBV28	ASSFSLGAGPGELF
TRBV19	ASSAGRRGVNTEAF
TRBV27	ASSLGRAAFTDTQY
TRBV10-1	ASSEQRTSGSNEQF
TRBV27	ASSPGDLQETQY
TRBV27	ASSLAAPTDTQY
TRBV9	ASSATSGRIPSYEQY
TRBV4-3	ASSQGTRPRETQY
TRBV19	ATRGGDFGYNEQF
TRBV7-2	ASKSGVTDTQY
TRBV10-3	AISRGETYEQY
TRBV6-1	ASSERAAEQY
TRBV4-3	ASSLRPSGDEGSYEQY
TRBV28	ASSSPRLGLLGEQF
TRBV2	APKGPGEQF
TRBV5-5	ASSSLQGARGETQY
TRBV27	ASSRIRVRGPGELF
TRBV28	ASSLAAYSNQPQH
TRBV2	ASSESAGSTAGNTIY
TRBV2	ASSELAGVPSYEQY
TRBV7-9	ASSLTVGRVDTQY
TRBV9	ASSVGGTGDEKLF